This T cell receptor beta chain appears in the sequencing data of a study of shared clonotypes between healthy human individuals. The study, taken as a whole, reports: Naive subsets generally exceeded memory subsets in estimated richness.

As processed by the authors: Filtering differed, since immunoSEQ gave only junction sequences and no quality scores. The assay was immunoSEQ multiplex PCR, and TCRdb's table has in-frame clones only and misses some. V and J calls and clone size are copied from that table; D and trimming were computed from the DNA. The table includes 300,000 to 350,000 clones, less than 75% detected once. Worth noting for this clone: Its antigen is unknown.

This clonotype was obtained from a young man in good health. Input material: memory CD4+ T cells sorted from blood. Subset reported: CD45RA-negative fraction.

CDR3 amino acids: CASSREGPEKLFF. Written as DNA, the CDR3 is TGTGCCAGCAGCCGGGAAGGGCCGGAAAAACTGTTTTTT. This rearrangement joins TRBV14 to TRBJ1-4; D is uncertain. This CDR3 is 13 amino acids long. Germline V gene lookup returns CDR1 SGHDN and CDR2 FVKESK. The germline V and J ends were trimmed by 4 bases and 8 bases, with 11 bases remaining between them.